Detailed here is one T cell receptor beta chain. What antigen it recognizes has not been identified. The record has no base qualities; no much larger clone is one base away. Libraries were made using PCR. Sequencing was carried out with an Illumina HiSeq 2500. Molecular barcoding was employed in the preparation of TCR libraries, with unique molecular identifiers being used to normalize TCRbeta repertoire quantification. TCRdb reprocessed the public reads (quality trimming at Q25 with fastp, clone calling with MiXCR) and kept in-frame beta chains. Identical CDR3 proteins give one entry, which carries the most common genes and DNA. The sample table holds just over 950,000 distinct CDR3 sequences, of which around 30% were seen once. Under 30% of the sample goes to the ten largest clones. The data stem from a study of T-cell reconstitution after alpha-beta-depleted transplantation in children (dated by TCRdb to the mid-2010s). Background on the whole study: The study quantitatively tracked T-cell immune reconstitution after TCRalphabeta/CD19-depleted allogeneic hematopoietic cell transplantation in children using TCR repertoire profiling. Overall study outcomes, separate from this receptor: The high TCRbeta diversity at day 60 in some patients was ascribed to recipient T cells and intrathymic progenitors that had survived conditioning. Over subsequent months, a decline in hyperexpanded clone frequencies was noted, and after one year, T-cell counts and TCRbeta diversity were mostly ascribed to newly produced T cells. The apparently early recovery of alphabetaT-cell counts about two months after transplant reportedly depended on only several hundred rapidly expanded clones that came from non-depleted graft cells.

Read against the paper, the sample's treatment or condition label means: allogeneic hematopoietic cell transplantation with graft depleted of TCRalphabeta T cells and CD19 B cells. The children who served as transplant recipients had been given grafts of TCRalphabeta/CD19-depleted allogeneic hematopoietic cells. The V end loses 0 bases and the J end loses 3 bases, and a stretch of 18 bases separates them. The CDR3 holds 17 amino acids from the cysteine to the phenylalanine. Just the 51-base CDR3 DNA is kept, in frame starting at base 1. In the germline V gene, CDR1 corresponds to MNHEY and CDR2 to SVGAGI.

The sequence was obtained from a boy under three years old who had a stem cell transplant for SCID, so the T cells may come from the graft donor. Material: PBMCs, mostly from graft donor cells, obtained 360 days after TCRalphabeta/CD19-depleted stem cell transplant. The chain is encoded by TRBV6-5 joined to TRBJ2-7, and possibly TRBD1, on 5 matching bases. CDR3 protein: CASSYSGRSNEFYEQYF. In nucleotides, the sequence is TGTGCCAGCAGTTACTCGGGGCGCAGCAATGAGTTCTACGAGCAGTACTTC.